This TCR beta chain was sequenced for a study of T-cell memory formation after mild COVID-19. Germline loops: CDR1 DFQATT, CDR2 SNEGSKA (reference sequence). The length of the CDR3 is 13 residues. The 5'RACE method, run with constant-segment primers, produced TCR alpha and TCR beta cDNA libraries (carrying sample barcodes and UMIs). TCRdb re-derived calls from the 5' RACE reads in MiXCR, one entry per CDR3 protein. The sample contains 400,000 or so distinct CDR3 sequences, approximately 20% of which appear only once. Material for sequencing was PBMCs or a T cell subset sorted from them (not recorded which). The clonotype originates from an adult woman who had mild COVID-19 (a few samples of this study predate the infection). Cell type and time point are not known. J is TRBJ2-1 and V is TRBV20-1; D not certain. The CDR3 region is CTPGVVGYNEQFF. CDR3 DNA sequence: TGCACCCCGGGTGTGGTTGGCTACAATGAGCAGTTCTTC.